Sequencing of this TCR beta chain was carried out in a study of cytomegalovirus exposure and HLA in healthy donors. The study ran its PCR with 60 Vbeta and 13 Jbeta primers. Only in-frame clones appear in the TCRdb table, and some are missing; sequencing was by immunoSEQ multiplex PCR. The data show around 130,000 clones, 85% seen once. CDR1 is SEHNR and CDR2 is FQNEAQ in the germline V gene (reference sequence). The CDR3 is 16 residues long. Trimming removed 2 bases at V and 2 bases at J, with 14 bases between. Sample: PBMCs. This sequence originates from a woman aged 30 to 39 in good health and CMV-seropositive. V is TRBV7-9 and J is TRBJ2-3, with D possibly TRBD2 on 6 matching bases. In nucleotides, the CDR3 is TGTGCCAGCAGCTTATCTCCGGGACTCTTCACAGATACGCAGTATTTT. The encoded protein is CASSLSPGLFTDTQYF.